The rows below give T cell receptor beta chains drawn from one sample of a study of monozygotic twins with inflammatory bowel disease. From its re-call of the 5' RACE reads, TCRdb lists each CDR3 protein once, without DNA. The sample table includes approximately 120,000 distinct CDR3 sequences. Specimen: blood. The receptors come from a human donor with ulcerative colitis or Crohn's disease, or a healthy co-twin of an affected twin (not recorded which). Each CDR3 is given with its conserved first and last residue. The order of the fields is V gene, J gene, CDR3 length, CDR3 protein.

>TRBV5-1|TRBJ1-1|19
CASSSPRTGAVTRHHRAFF
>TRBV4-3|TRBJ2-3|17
CASSQGSGTTSTDTQYF
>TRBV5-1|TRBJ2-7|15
CASSLDGDPWNEQYF
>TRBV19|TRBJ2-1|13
CASSLDRNNEQFF
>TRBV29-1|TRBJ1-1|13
CSVATARDTEAFF
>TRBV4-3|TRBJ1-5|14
CASSQRTGEQPQHF
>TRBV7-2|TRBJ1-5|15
CASSLGGQGSQPQHF
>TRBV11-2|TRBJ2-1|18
CASSGPTGTGVSYNEQFF
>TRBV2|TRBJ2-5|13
CASTTGVQETQYF
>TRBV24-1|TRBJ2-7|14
CATSDPRVGMGQYF
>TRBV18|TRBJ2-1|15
CASSPRRGLNNEQFF
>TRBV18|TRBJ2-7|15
CASSLRQGFSYEQYF
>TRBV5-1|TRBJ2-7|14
CASSYPGQTYEQYF
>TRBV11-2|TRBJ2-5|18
CASSLEGGVEGLGETQYF
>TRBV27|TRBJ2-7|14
CASSFRAQPYEQYF
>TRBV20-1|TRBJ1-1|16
CSARDFGRSMNTEAFF
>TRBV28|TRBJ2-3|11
CASSSPDTQYF
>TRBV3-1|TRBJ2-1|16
CASSQDTSGGSNEQFF
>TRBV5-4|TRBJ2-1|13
CASSTYSYNEQFF
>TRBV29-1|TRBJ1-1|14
CSVVQGQENTEAFF
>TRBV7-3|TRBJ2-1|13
CASSLPGFDEQFF
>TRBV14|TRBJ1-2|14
CASSTGTAVYGYTF
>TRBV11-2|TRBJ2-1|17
CASSLKVTSGGYNEQFF
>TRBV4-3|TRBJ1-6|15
CASSQFRTGDSPLHF
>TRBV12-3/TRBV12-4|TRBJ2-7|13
CASSPTGNHEQYF
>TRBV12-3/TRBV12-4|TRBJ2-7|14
CASSPGNSSYEQYF
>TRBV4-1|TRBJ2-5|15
CASSLGQGSRETQYF
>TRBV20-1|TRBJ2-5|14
CSASSWDYQETQYF
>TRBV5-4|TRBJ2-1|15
CASSLDRGTYNEQFF
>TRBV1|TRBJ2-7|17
CTSSRSHPGKRSYEQYF
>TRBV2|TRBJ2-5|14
CASSERTLGETQYF
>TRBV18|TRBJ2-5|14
CASSPTFSLETQYF
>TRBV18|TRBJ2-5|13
CASSPRLGETQYF
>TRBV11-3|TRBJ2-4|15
CASSLGRVAKNIQYF
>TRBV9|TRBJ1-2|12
CASSSDRDGYTF
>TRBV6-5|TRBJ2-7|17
CASSYGGAGTRRREQYF
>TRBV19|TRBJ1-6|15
CASSIVPGGNSPLHF
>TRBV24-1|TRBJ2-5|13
CATSTSYQETQYF
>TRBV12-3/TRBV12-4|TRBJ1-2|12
CASSPAALGYTF
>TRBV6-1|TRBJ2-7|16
CASSENTPDRAGEQYF
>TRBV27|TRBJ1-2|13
CASGYPGARPYAF
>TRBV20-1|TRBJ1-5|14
CSARDSRDNQPQHF
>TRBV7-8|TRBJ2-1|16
CASSSVRGGIENEQFF
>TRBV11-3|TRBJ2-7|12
CASSKESYEQYF
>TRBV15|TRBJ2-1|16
CATSTQTGGFFMEQFF
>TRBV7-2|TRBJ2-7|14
CASSLGRNDYEQYF
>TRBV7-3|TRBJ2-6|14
CAIQRNSGANVLTF
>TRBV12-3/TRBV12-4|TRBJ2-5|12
CASSLQRETQYF
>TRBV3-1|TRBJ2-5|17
CASSQDPLGTRGETQYF
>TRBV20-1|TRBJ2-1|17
CSARDFTGQGFDNEQFF
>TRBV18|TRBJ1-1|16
CASSLGDVGMNTEAFF
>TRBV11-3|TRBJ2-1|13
CASSFGEYNEQFF
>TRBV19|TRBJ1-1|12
CASEDLNTEAFF
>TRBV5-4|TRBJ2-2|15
CASSSAGGRTGELFF
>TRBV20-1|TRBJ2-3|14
CSARRRGETDTQYF
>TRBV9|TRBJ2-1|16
CASTSSGTVSYNEQFF
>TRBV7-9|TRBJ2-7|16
CASSLELWTGVHEQYF
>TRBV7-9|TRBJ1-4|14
CASRKSETNEKLFF